Listed below are T cell receptor beta chains from one sample, sequenced in a study of blood T cell repertoires in COVID-19. Clones were sequenced by immunoSEQ multiplex PCR, and TCRdb holds only the in-frame ones, with some missing. The sample lists some 210,000 clones; 80% to 90% were seen once. Material for sequencing was PBMCs or T cells enriched from blood (not recorded which). These receptors were obtained from a man aged 18 to 30 with acute COVID-19. Each CDR3 is given with its conserved first and last residue. The D gene is left open where the match is weak. Clone size is not always given. Where it is, it says once, few, many or a class for expanded clones.

TRBV2	.	.	TRBJ1-3	15	TGTGCCAGCAGTGAAAACAGGGCAGGAGGAAACACCATATATTTT	CASSENRAGGNTIYF
TRBV19	.	.	TRBJ1-4	13	TGTGCCAGTACCGTCGGGGATTCGGAAAAACTGTTTTTT	CASTVGDSEKLFF
TRBV7-2	.	.	TRBJ2-2	13	TGTGCCAGCAGCTTAGCGTATATCGGGGAGCTGTTTTTT	CASSLAYIGELFF
TRBV11-2	TRBD2	.	TRBJ2-5	14	TGTGCCAGCAGCTTCGGGGGGATTCAAGATACCCAGTACTTC	CASSFGGIQDTQYF
TRBV28	.	.	TRBJ2-7	14	TGTGCCAGCAGTTTCTTCGGGGGAACCTACGAGCAGTACTTC	CASSFFGGTYEQYF
TRBV5-1	TRBD1	few	TRBJ2-7	15	TGCGCCAGCAGCTTGGAGGACAGGGGAAGGGACGAGCAGTACTTC	CASSLEDRGRDEQYF
TRBV21-1	.	.	TRBJ2-7	10	TGTGCCAGCGGGTGGCAGGGCCTGGACTTC	CASGWQGLDF
TRBV3-1/TRBV3-2	.	.	TRBJ1-1	15	TGTGCCAGCAGCCACAGGGACCTGGGGGGCACTGAAGCTTTCTTT	CASSHRDLGGTEAFF
TRBV29-1	TRBD1	.	TRBJ2-2	15	TGCAGCGTTGAACTCGGGACAGGGGGTGCCGGGGAGCTGTTTTTT	CSVELGTGGAGELFF
TRBV5-1	.	.	TRBJ2-7	13	TGCGCCAGCAGCCCCCTGAGCTCCTACGAGCAGTACTTC	CASSPLSSYEQYF
TRBV4-2	.	.	TRBJ1-5	15	TGTGCCAGCAGCCAGGGGCACACTAGCAATCAGCCCCAGCATTTT	CASSQGHTSNQPQHF
TRBV27	.	once	TRBJ1-6	14	TGTGCCAGCAATCGGGGGGCGAACGGTTCACCCCTCCACTTT	CASNRGANGSPLHF
TRBV5-3	.	.	TRBJ1-1	12	TGTGCCAGAAGCCATCACGGCACTGAAGCTTTCTTT	CARSHHGTEAFF
TRBV27	TRBD2	.	TRBJ2-1	16	TGTGCCAGCAGTACCCCTTACTCTAGCGGGAGGAATGAGCAGTTCTTC	CASSTPYSSGRNEQFF
TRBV5-1	TRBD2	.	TRBJ2-5	19	TGCGCCAGCAGCTTAGGTTTTGGCAGACTAGCGGGAAACCAAGAGACCCAGTACTTC	CASSLGFGRLAGNQETQYF
TRBV5-6	TRBD1	.	TRBJ1-1	14	TGTGCCAGCAGCCCGAAACAGGGGGCTGTTGAAGCTTTCTTT	CASSPKQGAVEAFF
TRBV6-5	.	.	TRBJ2-3	15	TGTGCCAGCAGGGGGGGGGCAGGGACTCCAGATACGCAGTATTTT	CASRGGAGTPDTQYF
TRBV11-2	TRBD2	once	TRBJ2-5	13	TGTGCCAGCCGACTAGCCCTAGGAGAGACCCAGTACTTC	CASRLALGETQYF
TRBV6-5	TRBD1	.	TRBJ1-1	13	TGTGCCAGCAGTTACACAGGGGATACTGAAGCTTTCTTT	CASSYTGDTEAFF
TRBV29-1	TRBD1	few	TRBJ2-1	10	TGCAGCGTTGTGGCACAGGGGGAGTTCTTC	CSVVAQGEFF
TRBV23-1	.	.	TRBJ2-7	14	TGCGCCAGCAGTCAAACTAGAGGGGGGGCCGAGCAGTACTTC	CASSQTRGGAEQYF
TRBV28	.	.	TRBJ2-7	11	TGTGCCAGCAGGAGTAGGAGCGAGCAGTACTTC	CASRSRSEQYF
TRBV2	TRBD2	.	TRBJ2-2	16	TGTGCCAGCAGGGAGGGAGGGCCCTCGGGGACCGGGGAGCTGTTTTTT	CASREGGPSGTGELFF
TRBV4-1	.	.	TRBJ1-1	15	TGCGCCAGCAGCCAAGAAGGCAGGGGGAACACTGAAGCTTTCTTT	CASSQEGRGNTEAFF
TRBV7-9	TRBD2	.	TRBJ2-1	17	TGTGCCAGCAGACCCCCCCTAGCGGGAGCTTTGTACAATGAGCAGTTCTTC	CASRPPLAGALYNEQFF
TRBV11-2	TRBD1	.	TRBJ2-7	18	TGTGCCAGCAGCTTAGATAAGTTGTGGGAACAGGGGACGTACGAGCAGTACTTC	CASSLDKLWEQGTYEQYF
TRBV6-4	TRBD1	few	TRBJ2-1	15	TGTGCCAGCAGTGACGAGGCTGACAGGGCCAATGAGCAGTTCTTC	CASSDEADRANEQFF
TRBV18	.	.	TRBJ1-1	16	TGTGCCAGCTCACCACCGTCCGGACAGCTGAACACTGAAGCTTTCTTT	CASSPPSGQLNTEAFF
TRBV10-1	.	.	TRBJ2-1	12	TGCGCCAGCAGTGACCCTGGACATAGGCAGTTCTTC	CASSDPGHRQFF